The text below deals with one T cell receptor (beta chain). What it binds is unknown. One end of the junction is discordant with germline, which a read error may explain. The CDR3 runs to 16 residues. Germline loops: CDR1 MGHRA, CDR2 YSYEKL. 60 Vbeta and 13 Jbeta primers were used in PCR. As originally analysed: Later, 80 million or so unique TCR beta chains were counted in an analysis, and some 11 million of them were shared. Method: immunoSEQ multiplex PCR; TCRdb's copy keeps in-frame clones and lacks some. V, J and clone size were drawn from that table, and D and trimming were deduced from the DNA. Its clone listing holds 40,000 or so clones. The sample is drawn from a study of cytomegalovirus exposure and HLA in healthy donors. Findings of the study overall: Reported findings show TCR beta sequences accurately forecast HLA-A and HLA-B alleles in most subjects. Specificity for CMV antigens was confirmed in vitro for a few of the CMV-associated chains. HLA alleles were associated with roughly 15,000 TCR beta sequences in a later analysis at 0.05 false discovery rate.

The material sequenced was PBMCs. The receptor's source is a woman in her twenties or thirties in good health and CMV-seropositive. V is TRBV4-1 and J is TRBJ2-2; 8 nucleotides match TRBD2. As DNA, the CDR3 is TGCGCCAGCAGCCAACATCGGGGGGGCAACACCTGGGAGCTGTTTTTT. It translates to CASSQHRGGNTWELFF.